This TCR beta chain was captured in a study of blood T cells in healthy people across ages. The CDR3 runs to 14 residues. With 6 bases removed from V and 3 bases from J, the gap between germline ends came to 14 bases. Germline V CDR1 and CDR2: MNHEY, SMNVEV (reference sequence). The use of a sample-barcoded 5' primer and a J-beta primer mix characterized a second PCR of roughly 6 to 11 cycles. One entry per CDR3 protein, called by TCRdb with MiXCR from the 5' RACE reads. The table lists hundreds of thousands of distinct CDR3 sequences, under 40% of them singletons. This clonotype was seen a few times. Its antigen remains unknown. Findings and caveats of the study: As age increased, TCR beta diversity per million T cells fell in a roughly linear fashion. Expanded clonotype changes were possibly confounded by unknown donor CMV status.

Every sample yielded at least 7 million isolated PBMCs. The rearrangement joins TRBV27 to TRBJ2-5; D unclear. Sequencing was done on a sample of blood. The sequence was collected from a man younger than 35 in good health. As DNA, the CDR3 is TGTGCCAGCAGCACCCCGGGCGGCAAAGAGACCCAGTACTTC. Its protein is CASSTPGGKETQYF.